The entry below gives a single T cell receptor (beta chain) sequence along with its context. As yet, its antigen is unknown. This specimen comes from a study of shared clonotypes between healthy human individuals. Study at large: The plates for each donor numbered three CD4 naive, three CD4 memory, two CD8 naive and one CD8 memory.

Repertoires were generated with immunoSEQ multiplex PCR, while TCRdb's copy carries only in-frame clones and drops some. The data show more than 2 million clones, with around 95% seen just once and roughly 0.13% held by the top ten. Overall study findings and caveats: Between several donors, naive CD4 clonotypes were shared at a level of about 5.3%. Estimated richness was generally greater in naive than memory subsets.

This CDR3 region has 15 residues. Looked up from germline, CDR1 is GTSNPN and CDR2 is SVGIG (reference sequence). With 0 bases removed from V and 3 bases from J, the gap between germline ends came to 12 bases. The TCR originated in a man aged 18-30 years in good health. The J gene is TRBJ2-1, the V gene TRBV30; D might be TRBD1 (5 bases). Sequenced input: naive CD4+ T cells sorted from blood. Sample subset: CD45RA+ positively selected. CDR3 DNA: TGTGCCTGGAGTGTAACTGGGCAGGGCTACAATGAGCAGTTCTTC. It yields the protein CAWSVTGQGYNEQFF.